Sequencing of this T cell receptor beta chain was carried out in a study of blood T cell repertoires in COVID-19. Study overall: There were acute and convalescent COVID-19 samples, and they came from the United States, Italy and Spain. PBMCs, B-cell-depleted T cells, or T cells were the source of the cDNA or gDNA that made up the material.

In the study's own analysis: Scientists estimated how many nucleated cells there were by amplifying reference gene primers. Method: immunoSEQ multiplex PCR; TCRdb's copy keeps in-frame clones and lacks some. That table supplies the V and J calls and clone size; D and trimming were determined from the DNA. The table records 350,000 to 400,000 clones, almost 90% of them present only once. This clone was seen a few times. Sequenced: peripheral blood. The receptor comes from a man in his late teens or twenties with active or convalescent COVID-19.

The CDR3 loop is CASSVLRGNEQFF. As DNA, the CDR3 is TGTGCCAGCAGTGTCTTAAGGGGCAATGAGCAGTTCTTC. V and J are TRBV2 and TRBJ2-1, with D perhaps TRBD1 (5 bases). CDR3 length equals 13 residues. V was trimmed by 4 bases and J by 6 bases, leaving 10 bases between them. Germline CDR1 reads SNHLY; CDR2 reads FYNNEI.